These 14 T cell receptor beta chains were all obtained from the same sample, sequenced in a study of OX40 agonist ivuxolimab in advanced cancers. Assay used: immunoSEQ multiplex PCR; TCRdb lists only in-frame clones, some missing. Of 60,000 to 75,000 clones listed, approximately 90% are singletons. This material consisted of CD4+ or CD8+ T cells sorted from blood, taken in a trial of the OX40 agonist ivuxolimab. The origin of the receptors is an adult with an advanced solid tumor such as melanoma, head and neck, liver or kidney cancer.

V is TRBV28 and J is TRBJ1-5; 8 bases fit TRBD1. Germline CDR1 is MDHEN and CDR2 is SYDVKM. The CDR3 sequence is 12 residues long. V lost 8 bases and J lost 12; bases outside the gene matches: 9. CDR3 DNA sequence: TGTGCCAGCGGATTAATGGACAGGGACCAGCATTTT. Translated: CASGLMDRDQHF. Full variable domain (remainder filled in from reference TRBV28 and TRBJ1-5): DVKVTQSSRYLVKRTGEKVFLECVQDMDHENMFWYRQDPGLGLRLIYFSYDVKMKEKGDIPEGYSVSREKKERFSLILESASTNQTSMYLCASGLMDRDQHFGDGTRLSIL.

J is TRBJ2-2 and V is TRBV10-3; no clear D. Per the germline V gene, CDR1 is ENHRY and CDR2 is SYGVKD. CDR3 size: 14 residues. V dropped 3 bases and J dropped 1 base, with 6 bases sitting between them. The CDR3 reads CAISENGNTGELFF. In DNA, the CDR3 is TGTGCCATCAGTGAAAACGGGAACACCGGGGAGCTGTTTTTT.

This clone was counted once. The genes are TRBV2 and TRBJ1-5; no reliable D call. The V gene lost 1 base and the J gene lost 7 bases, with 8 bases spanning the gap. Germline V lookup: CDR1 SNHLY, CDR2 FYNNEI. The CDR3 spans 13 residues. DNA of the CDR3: TGTGCCAGCAGTGAAGACGGCACCCAGCCCCAGCATTTT. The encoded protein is CASSEDGTQPQHF.

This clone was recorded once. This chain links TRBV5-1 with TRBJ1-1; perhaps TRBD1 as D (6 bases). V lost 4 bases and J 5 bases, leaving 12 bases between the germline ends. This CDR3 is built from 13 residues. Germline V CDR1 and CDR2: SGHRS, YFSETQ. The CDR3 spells CASSGEDRTEAFF. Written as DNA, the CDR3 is TGCGCCAGCAGCGGTGAAGACAGGACTGAAGCTTTCTTT.

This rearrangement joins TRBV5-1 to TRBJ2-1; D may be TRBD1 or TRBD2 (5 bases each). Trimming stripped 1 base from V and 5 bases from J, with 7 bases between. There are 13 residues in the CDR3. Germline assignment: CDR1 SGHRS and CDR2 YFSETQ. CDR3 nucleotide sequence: TGCGCCAGCAGCTTGAGAGGGGACAATGAGCAGTTCTTC. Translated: CASSLRGDNEQFF.

CDR3 residues: CASSSGVGTDTQYF. The CDR3 region has the DNA TGTGCCAGCAGCTCCGGGGTAGGCACAGATACGCAGTATTTT. V usage is TRBV11-3 and J usage is TRBJ2-3, with D perhaps TRBD2 (5 bases). The CDR3 is made up of 14 amino acids. Germline V gives CDR1 SGHNT, CDR2 YENEEA. The ends were cut back, 4 bases at V and 1 base at J, with 9 bases in the middle.

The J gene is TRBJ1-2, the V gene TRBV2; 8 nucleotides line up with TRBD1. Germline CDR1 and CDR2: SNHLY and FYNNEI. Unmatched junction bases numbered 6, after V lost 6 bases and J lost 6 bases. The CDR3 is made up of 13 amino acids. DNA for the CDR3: TGTGCCAGCAGACAGGGGGTACGCGATGGCTACACCTTC. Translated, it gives CASRQGVRDGYTF. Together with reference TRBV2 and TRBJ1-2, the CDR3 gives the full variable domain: EPEVTQTPSHQVTQMGQEVILRCVPISNHLYFYWYRQILGQKVEFLVSFYNNEISEKSEIFDDQFSVERPDGSNFTLKIRSTKLEDSAMYFCASRQGVRDGYTFGSGTRLTVV.

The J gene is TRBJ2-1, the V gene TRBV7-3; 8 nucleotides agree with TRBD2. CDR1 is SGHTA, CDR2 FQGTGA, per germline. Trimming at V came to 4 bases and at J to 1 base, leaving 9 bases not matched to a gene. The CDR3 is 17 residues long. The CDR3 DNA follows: TGTGCCAGCAGCTATGGTACGGGAGGGCCGTCCTACAATGAGCAGTTCTTC. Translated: CASSYGTGGPSYNEQFF.

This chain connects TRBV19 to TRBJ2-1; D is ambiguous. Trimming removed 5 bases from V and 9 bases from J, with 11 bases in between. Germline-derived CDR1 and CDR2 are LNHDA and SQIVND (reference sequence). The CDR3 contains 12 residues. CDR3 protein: CASSFLDREQFF. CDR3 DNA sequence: TGTGCCAGTAGTTTCCTAGATCGTGAGCAGTTCTTC.

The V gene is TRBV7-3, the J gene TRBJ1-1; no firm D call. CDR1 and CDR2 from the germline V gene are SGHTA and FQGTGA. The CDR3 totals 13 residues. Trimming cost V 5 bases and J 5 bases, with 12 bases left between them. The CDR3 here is CASSTQIGTEAFF. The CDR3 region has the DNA TGTGCCAGCAGCACACAGATTGGTACTGAAGCTTTCTTT.

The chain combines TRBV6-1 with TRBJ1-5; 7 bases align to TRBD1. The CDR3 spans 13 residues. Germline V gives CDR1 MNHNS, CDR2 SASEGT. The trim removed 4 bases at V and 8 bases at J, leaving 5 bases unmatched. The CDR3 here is CASSGQGMKPQHF. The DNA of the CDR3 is TGTGCCAGCAGTGGACAGGGCATGAAGCCCCAGCATTTT.

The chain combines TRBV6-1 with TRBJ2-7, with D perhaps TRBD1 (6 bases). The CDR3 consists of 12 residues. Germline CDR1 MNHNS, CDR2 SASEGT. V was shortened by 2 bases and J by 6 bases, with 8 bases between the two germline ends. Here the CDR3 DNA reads TGTGCCAGCAGTGAATGGGGGCCCGAGCAGTACTTC. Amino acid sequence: CASSEWGPEQYF.

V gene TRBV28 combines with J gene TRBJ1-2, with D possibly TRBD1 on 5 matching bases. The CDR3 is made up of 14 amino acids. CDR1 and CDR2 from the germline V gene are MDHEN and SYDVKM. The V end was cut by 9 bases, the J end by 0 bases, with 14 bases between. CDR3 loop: CASLPAGTNYGYTF. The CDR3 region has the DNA TGTGCCAGTTTGCCGGCAGGGACTAACTATGGCTACACCTTC.

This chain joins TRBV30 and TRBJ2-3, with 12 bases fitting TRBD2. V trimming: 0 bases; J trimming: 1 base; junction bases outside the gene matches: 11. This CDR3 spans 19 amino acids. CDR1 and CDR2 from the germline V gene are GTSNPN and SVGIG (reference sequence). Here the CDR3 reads CAWSVVGLAGGRGTDTQYF. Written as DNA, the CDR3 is TGTGCCTGGAGTGTAGTCGGGCTAGCGGGAGGGCGGGGCACAGATACGCAGTATTTT.